The T cell receptor beta chain under discussion was sequenced for a study of identical twins. Findings and limits, study-wide: Shared out-of-frame alpha sequences (those common to twins) showed excess low generation probability.

The CDR3 has 18 residues. Germline V gene sequence: CDR1 KGHDR, CDR2 SFDVKD. Trimming at V came to 4 bases and at J to 0 bases, leaving 2 bases not matched to a gene. This clonotype was seen a handful of times. Its target is unknown. TCRdb reanalysed the 5' RACE reads using MiXCR and keeps one entry per CDR3 protein. Counted here are about 530,000 distinct CDR3 sequences, around 20% occurring once; the ten biggest clones make up 0.45% to 0.5%. The data also belong to a second study, concerning yellow fever vaccine responses in identical twins.

The genes are TRBV24-1 and TRBJ2-1; 16 bases agree with TRBD2. The receptor comes from a woman between 18 and 29 years old in good health. Sequenced: CD4+ T cells sorted from blood. The CDR3 bases are TGTGCCACCAGTGAGGGACTAGCGGGAGGGTCCTCCTACAATGAGCAGTTCTTC. This sequence encodes CATSEGLAGGSSYNEQFF.